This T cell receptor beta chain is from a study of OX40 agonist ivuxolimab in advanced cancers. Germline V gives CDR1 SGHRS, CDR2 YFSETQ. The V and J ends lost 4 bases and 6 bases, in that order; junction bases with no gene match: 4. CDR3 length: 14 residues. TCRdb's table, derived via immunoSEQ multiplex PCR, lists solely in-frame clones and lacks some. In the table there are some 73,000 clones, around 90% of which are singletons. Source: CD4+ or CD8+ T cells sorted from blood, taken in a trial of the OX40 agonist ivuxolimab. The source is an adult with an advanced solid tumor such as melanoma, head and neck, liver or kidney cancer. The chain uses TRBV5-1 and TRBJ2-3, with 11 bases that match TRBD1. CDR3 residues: CASSGQGARDTQYF. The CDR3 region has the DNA TGCGCCAGCAGCGGACAGGGGGCTAGGGATACGCAGTATTTT.